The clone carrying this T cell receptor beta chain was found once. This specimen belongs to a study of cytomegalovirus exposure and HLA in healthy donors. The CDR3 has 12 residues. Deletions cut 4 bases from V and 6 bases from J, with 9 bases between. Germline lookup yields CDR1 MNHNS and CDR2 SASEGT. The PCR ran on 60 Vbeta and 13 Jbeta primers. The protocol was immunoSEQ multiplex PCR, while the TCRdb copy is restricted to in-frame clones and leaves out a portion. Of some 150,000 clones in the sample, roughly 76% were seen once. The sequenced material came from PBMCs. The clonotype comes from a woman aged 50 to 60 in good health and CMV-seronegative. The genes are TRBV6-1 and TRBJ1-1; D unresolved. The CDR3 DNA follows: TGTGCCAGCAGTGCTTCCAGTGCTGAAGCTTTCTTT. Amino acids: CASSASSAEAFF.